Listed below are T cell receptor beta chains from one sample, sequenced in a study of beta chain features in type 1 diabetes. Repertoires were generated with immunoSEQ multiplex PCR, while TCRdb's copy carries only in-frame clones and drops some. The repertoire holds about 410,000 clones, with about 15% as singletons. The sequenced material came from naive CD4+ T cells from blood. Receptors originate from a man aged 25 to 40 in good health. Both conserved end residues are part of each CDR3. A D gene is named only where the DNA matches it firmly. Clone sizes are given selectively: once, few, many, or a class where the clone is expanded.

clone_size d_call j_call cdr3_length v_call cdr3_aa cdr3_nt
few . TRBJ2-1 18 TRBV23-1 CASSKRPRSGSSYNEQFF TGCGCCAGCAGTAAACGACCCCGTAGCGGAAGCTCCTACAATGAGCAGTTCTTC
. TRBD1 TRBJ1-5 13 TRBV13 CASSFRGHQPQHF TGTGCCAGCAGCTTCAGGGGGCATCAGCCCCAGCATTTT
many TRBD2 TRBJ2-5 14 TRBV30 CAWSVRTAGVTQYF TGTGCCTGGAGTGTAAGAACAGCGGGGGTTACCCAGTACTTC
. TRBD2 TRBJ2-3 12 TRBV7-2 CASSSPGLAGIF TGTGCCAGCAGCTCTCCGGGACTAGCGGGGATTTTT
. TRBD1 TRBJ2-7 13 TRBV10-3 CAIKDRETYEQYF TGTGCCATCAAGGACAGGGAAACCTACGAGCAGTACTTC
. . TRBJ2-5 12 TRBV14 CASSQAPGTQYF TGTGCCAGCAGCCAAGCCCCAGGGACCCAGTACTTC
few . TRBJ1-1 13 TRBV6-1 CASGTGMNTEAFF TGTGCCAGCGGTACAGGAATGAACACTGAAGCTTTCTTT
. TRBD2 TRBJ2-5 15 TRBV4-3 CASGQGGRAGETQYF TGCGCCAGCGGCCAAGGCGGGAGGGCCGGGGAGACCCAGTACTTC
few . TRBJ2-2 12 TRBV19 CASSTSPGELFF TGTGCCAGTAGCACTAGTCCCGGGGAGCTGTTTTTT
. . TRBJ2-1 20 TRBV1 CTSSQGWGSGCFLIYNEQFF TGCACCAGCAGCCAAGGATGGGGTAGCGGCTGCTTTCTCATCTACAATGAGCAGTTCTTC
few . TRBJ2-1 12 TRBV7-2 CASSPGVNEQFF TGTGCCAGCAGCCCGGGGGTGAATGAGCAGTTCTTC
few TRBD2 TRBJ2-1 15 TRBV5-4 CASSTSGTRNNEQFF TGTGCCAGCAGCACCTCCGGGACTAGAAACAATGAGCAGTTCTTC
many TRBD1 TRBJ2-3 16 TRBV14 CASSQWSGQDTDTQYF TGTGCCAGCAGCCAATGGTCGGGACAGGACACAGATACGCAGTATTTT
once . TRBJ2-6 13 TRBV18 CASSPTGANVLTF TGTGCCAGCTCACCGACGGGGGCCAACGTCCTGACTTTC
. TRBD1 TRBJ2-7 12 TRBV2 CASRSTGGEQYF TGTGCCAGCAGGTCGACAGGGGGCGAGCAGTACTTC
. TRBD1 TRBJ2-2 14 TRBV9 CASSVAQGAGELFF TGTGCCAGCAGCGTAGCACAGGGGGCCGGGGAGCTGTTTTTT
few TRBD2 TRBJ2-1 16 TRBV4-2 CASSQSSGLAGEEQFF TGTGCCAGCAGCCAAAGTTCAGGACTAGCGGGAGAGGAGCAGTTCTTC
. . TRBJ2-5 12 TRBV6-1 CASSEAGSTQYF TGTGCCAGCAGTGAAGCGGGATCGACCCAGTACTTC
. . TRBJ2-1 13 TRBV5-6 CASSRRGRNEQFF TGTGCCAGCAGCCGCCGGGGTCGGAATGAGCAGTTCTTC
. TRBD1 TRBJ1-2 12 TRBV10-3 CASYSGTECYTF TGTGCCTCTTACTCCGGGACAGAGTGCTACACCTTC
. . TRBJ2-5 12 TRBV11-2 CASSLDPKTQYF TGTGCCAGCAGCTTAGACCCCAAGACCCAGTACTTC
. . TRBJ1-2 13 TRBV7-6 CASSSSWLQGYTF TGTGCCAGCAGCTCCTCATGGTTGCAGGGCTACACCTTC
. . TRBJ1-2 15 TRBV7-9 CASSSPSQENRGYTF TGTGCCAGCAGCTCCCCTTCGCAGGAAAATAGAGGCTACACCTTC
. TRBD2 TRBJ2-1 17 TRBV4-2 CASSQGTSGRLYNEQFF TGTGCCAGCAGCCAAGGGACTAGCGGGAGACTCTACAATGAGCAGTTCTTC
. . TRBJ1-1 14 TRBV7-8 CASSLARGNTEAFF TGTGCCAGCAGCTTAGCGCGGGGAAACACTGAAGCTTTCTTT
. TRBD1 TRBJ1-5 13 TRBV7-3 CASSSDRGQPQHF TGTGCCAGCAGCTCGGACAGGGGGCAGCCCCAGCATTTT
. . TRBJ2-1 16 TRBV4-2 CASSQEPGPASNEQFF TGTGCCAGCAGCCAGGAACCGGGACCAGCGTCCAATGAGCAGTTCTTC
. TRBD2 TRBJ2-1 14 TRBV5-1 CASSPAGLEVEQFF TGCGCCAGCAGCCCCGCGGGACTAGAGGTTGAGCAGTTCTTC
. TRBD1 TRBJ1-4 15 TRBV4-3 CASSLNRGLDEKLFF TGCGCCAGCAGCCTTAACAGGGGGCTTGATGAAAAACTGTTTTTT
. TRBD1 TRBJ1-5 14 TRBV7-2 CASSLGQSNQPQHF TGTGCCAGCAGCTTGGGACAGTCCAATCAGCCCCAGCATTTT
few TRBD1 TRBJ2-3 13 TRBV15 CATSSTRQGAQYF TGTGCCACCAGCTCCACCCGACAGGGCGCGCAGTATTTT
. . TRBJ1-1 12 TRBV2 CASSETWQGAFF TGTGCCAGCAGTGAGACCTGGCAGGGGGCTTTCTTT
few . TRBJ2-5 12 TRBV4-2 CASSQRWETQYF TGTGCCAGCAGCCAGCGATGGGAGACCCAGTACTTC
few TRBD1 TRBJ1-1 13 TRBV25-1 CASRRTGSTEAFF TGTGCCAGCCGTCGGACAGGGAGCACTGAAGCTTTCTTT
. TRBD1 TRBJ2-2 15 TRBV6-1 CASSEITGVPGELFF TGTGCCAGCAGTGAAATAACAGGGGTACCGGGGGAGCTGTTTTTT
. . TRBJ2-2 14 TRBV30 CAWSVGLNTGELFF TGTGCCTGGAGTGTCGGGCTGAATACCGGGGAGCTGTTTTTT
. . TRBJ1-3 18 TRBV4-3 CASSQSTQVGASGNTIYF TGCGCCAGCAGCCAAAGTACGCAAGTCGGGGCCTCTGGAAACACCATATATTTT
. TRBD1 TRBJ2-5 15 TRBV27 CASRPTGTSGETQYF TGTGCCAGCAGACCGACAGGGACCTCGGGGGAGACCCAGTACTTC
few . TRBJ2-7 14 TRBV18 CASSANRESYEQYF TGTGCCAGCTCGGCAAACAGGGAATCCTACGAGCAGTACTTC
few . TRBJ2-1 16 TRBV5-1 CASSLGVTGRHNEQFF TGCGCCAGCAGCTTGGGCGTAACGGGGAGACACAATGAGCAGTTCTTC
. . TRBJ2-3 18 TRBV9 CASSGRPGHIVIADTQYF TGTGCCAGCAGCGGCAGACCTGGGCATATAGTAATAGCGGATACGCAGTATTTT
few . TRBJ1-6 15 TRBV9 CASNRYGADDSPLHF TGTGCCAGCAACAGATACGGGGCGGATGATTCACCCCTCCACTTT
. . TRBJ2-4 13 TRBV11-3 CASSSEGLGIQYF TGTGCCAGCAGCTCCGAGGGTCTAGGCATTCAGTACTTC
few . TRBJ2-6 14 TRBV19 CASSASAGANVLTF TGTGCCAGTAGTGCCTCAGCGGGGGCCAACGTCCTGACTTTC
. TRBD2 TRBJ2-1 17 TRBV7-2 CASSLDGGRAPHREQFF TGTGCCAGCAGCTTAGATGGCGGGAGGGCCCCACACAGGGAGCAGTTCTTC
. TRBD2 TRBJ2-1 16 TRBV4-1 CASSPAGSGTYNEQFF TGCGCCAGCAGCCCTGCGGGTAGCGGGACCTACAATGAGCAGTTCTTC
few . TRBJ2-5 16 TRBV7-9 CASSLVDRELQETQYF TGTGCCAGCAGCTTAGTGGACAGAGAACTTCAAGAGACCCAGTACTTC
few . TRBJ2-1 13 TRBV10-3 CAISALTGNEQFF TGTGCCATCAGTGCGCTAACAGGGAATGAGCAGTTCTTC
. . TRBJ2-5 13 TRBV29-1 CSVEEGRGETQYF TGCAGCGTTGAAGAGGGCAGGGGAGAGACCCAGTACTTC
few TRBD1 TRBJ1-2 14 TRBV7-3 CASSTALTGEGYTF TGTGCCAGCAGCACCGCGCTGACAGGGGAAGGCTACACCTTC
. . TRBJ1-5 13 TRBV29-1 CSVFGRVDQPQHF TGCAGCGTTTTTGGAAGAGTAGACCAGCCCCAGCATTTT
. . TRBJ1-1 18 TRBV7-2 CASSLRGNHQNMNTEAFF TGTGCCAGCAGCTTAAGAGGGAACCACCAAAACATGAACACTGAAGCTTTCTTT
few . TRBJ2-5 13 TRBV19 CASTTWGDETQYF TGTGCCAGTACGACATGGGGGGATGAGACCCAGTACTTC